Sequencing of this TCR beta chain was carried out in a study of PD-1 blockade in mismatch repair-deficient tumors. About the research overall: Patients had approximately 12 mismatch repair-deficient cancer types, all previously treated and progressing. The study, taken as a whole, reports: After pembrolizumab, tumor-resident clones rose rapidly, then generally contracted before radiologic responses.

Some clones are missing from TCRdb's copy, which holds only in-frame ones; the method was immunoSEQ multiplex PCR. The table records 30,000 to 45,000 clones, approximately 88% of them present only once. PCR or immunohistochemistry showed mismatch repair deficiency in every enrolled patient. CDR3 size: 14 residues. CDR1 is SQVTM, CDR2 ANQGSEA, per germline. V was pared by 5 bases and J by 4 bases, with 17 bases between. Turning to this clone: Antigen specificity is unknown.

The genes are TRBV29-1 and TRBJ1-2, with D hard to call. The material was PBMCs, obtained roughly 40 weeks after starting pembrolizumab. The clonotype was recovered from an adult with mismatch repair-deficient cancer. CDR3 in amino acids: CSVPAGGKAYGYTF. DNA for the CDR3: TGCAGCGTTCCTGCTGGAGGGAAGGCCTATGGCTACACCTTC.